These 10 T cell receptor beta chains were all obtained from the same sample, sequenced in a study of T-cell reconstitution after alpha-beta-depleted transplantation in children. Preparation of the TCRbeta library involved a method that used unique molecular identifiers. One entry per CDR3 protein, called by TCRdb with MiXCR from the PCR reads. Among hundreds of thousands of distinct CDR3 sequences listed, roughly 13% were seen once. The starting material was PBMCs, obtained before TCRalphabeta/CD19-depleted stem cell transplant. Source of these receptors: a girl aged 2 to 9 with congenital amegakaryocytic thrombocytopenia, due to receive a stem cell transplant.

This clonotype was detected ten times or more. The chain recombines TRBV5-4 with TRBJ2-3, with a tentative D call TRBD2 (5 bases). The CDR3 runs 15 residues. With 1 base removed from V and 0 bases from J, the gap between germline ends came to 9 bases. Germline V gene lookup returns CDR1 SGHNT and CDR2 YYREEE (reference sequence). CDR3 residues: CASSLRSGSTDTQYF. Here the CDR3 DNA reads TGTGCCAGCAGCTTGCGGAGCGGAAGCACAGATACGCAGTATTTT. Full variable domain (missing parts from reference TRBV5-4 and TRBJ2-3): ETGVTQSPTHLIKTRGQQVTLRCSSQSGHNTVSWYQQALGQGPQFIFQYYREEENGRGNFPPRFSGLQFPNYSSELNVNALELDDSALYLCASSLRSGSTDTQYFGPGTRLTVL.

This clonotype was seen many times. The chain links TRBV9 to TRBJ2-3; 9 bases line up with TRBD1. CDR1 SGDLS and CDR2 YYNGEE come from the germline V gene. This CDR3 spans 20 amino acids. The junction had 17 bases not matched to a gene; V was cut back by 3 bases and J by 0 bases. DNA for the CDR3: TGTGCCAGCAGCGCAAAAAAACCGGGACAGGGCACCACTAGCACAGATACGCAGTATTTT. Its translation: CASSAKKPGQGTTSTDTQYF.

V is TRBV7-9 and J is TRBJ1-4; maybe TRBD1 (5 bases). Germline V gene sequence: CDR1 SEHNR, CDR2 FQNEAQ (reference sequence). V lost 5 bases to trimming and J lost 5 bases, with 12 bases between them. This CDR3 spans 14 amino acids. The CDR3 is CASSPGQINEKLFF. The CDR3 DNA reads as TGTGCCAGCAGCCCCGGACAAATCAATGAAAAACTGTTTTTT.

This clonotype was seen many times. The rearrangement uses TRBV20-1 and TRBJ1-6; tentatively, D is TRBD1 (5 bases). Trimming left V 5 bases short and J 5 bases short, with 19 bases between. This CDR3 contains 16 residues. Per germline, CDR1 DFQATT and CDR2 SNEGSKA (reference sequence). The CDR3 bases are TGCAGTGCTCGCAGACCACGACAGATAGATAATTCACCCCTCCACTTT. Translation gives CSARRPRQIDNSPLHF.

There are a few counts of this clonotype. This chain joins TRBV5-1 and TRBJ2-3; D ambiguous. The CDR3 is 15 amino acids. V was clipped by 4 bases and J by 4 bases, with 16 bases between them. Germline CDR1 is SGHRS and CDR2 is YFSETQ. The CDR3 spells CASSLDANWADTQYF. CDR3 DNA: TGCGCCAGCAGCCTGGACGCCAATTGGGCAGATACGCAGTATTTT.

This clonotype has ten or more counts. V usage is TRBV12-3 or TRBV12-4 and J usage is TRBJ2-3; TRBD2 aligns across 12 bases. This CDR3 has 16 amino acids. The V segment lost 7 bases and the J segment 4 bases; nucleotides outside the gene matches: 9. As DNA, the CDR3 is TGTGCCAGCAAAGTAGCGACTAGCGGGAGTGCAGATACGCAGTATTTT. The encoded protein is CASKVATSGSADTQYF.

This clonotype has only a few counts. In DNA, the CDR3 is TGTGCCAGCAGTTCAACTAGCGGGGCTTGGAATGAGCAGTTCTTC. Protein product: CASSSTSGAWNEQFF. The chain uses TRBV5-4 and TRBJ2-1, with 10 positions matching TRBD2. Per the germline V gene, CDR1 is SGHNT and CDR2 is YYREEE (reference sequence). V gave up 5 bases and J gave up 7 bases; unmatched junction bases: 9. This CDR3 region has 15 residues. The variable domain in full, with the rest retrieved from reference TRBV5-4 and TRBJ2-1, is ETGVTQSPTHLIKTRGQQVTLRCSSQSGHNTVSWYQQALGQGPQFIFQYYREEENGRGNFPPRFSGLQFPNYSSELNVNALELDDSALYLCASSSTSGAWNEQFFGPGTRLTVL.

This clonotype was observed a few times. The V call is TRBV27, the J call TRBJ2-7, with 7 bases lining up with TRBD2. This CDR3 has 14 amino acids. The germline gives CDR1 MNHEY, CDR2 SMNVEV (reference sequence). Trimming at V came to 7 bases and at J to 7 bases, leaving 13 bases not matched to a gene. The CDR3 spells CASKGGRAAGEQYF. The CDR3 nucleotides read TGTGCCAGCAAAGGAGGGAGGGCCGCAGGGGAGCAGTACTTC.

CDR3: CASEETGVPSDTQYF. Written as DNA, the CDR3 is TGTGCCAGCGAAGAGACGGGCGTACCCTCAGATACGCAGTATTTT. The rearrangement uses TRBV7-9 and TRBJ2-3; D remains unclear. The CDR3 is 15 residues long. Germline V gene lookup returns CDR1 SEHNR and CDR2 FQNEAQ (reference sequence). V was shortened by 8 bases and J by 4 bases, with 19 bases between the two germline ends.

This clonotype was seen a handful of times. The chain links TRBV5-1 to TRBJ2-3; TRBD2 aligns across 7 bases. The CDR3 has 16 amino acids. From germline, CDR1 is SGHRS and CDR2 YFSETQ. V lost 0 bases to trimming and J lost 1 base; unmatched junction nucleotides: 5. The CDR3 spells CASSLEYAGGTDTQYF. CDR3 nucleotides: TGCGCCAGCAGCTTGGAATACGCGGGAGGCACAGATACGCAGTATTTT.